This T cell receptor beta chain derives from a study of brain metastases from non-small cell lung cancer. Notes on the study in general: Compared with their matched primary tumors, 60% to 65% of brain metastases showed expanded T-cell clones. Fewer infiltrating T cells were found in brain metastases than primaries. Paired brain metastases and primary tumors largely shared TCR repertoires.

Remarks on this clone: Its antigen is unidentified.

Some clones are missing from TCRdb's copy, which holds only in-frame ones; the method was immunoSEQ multiplex PCR. This sample has about 1,800 clones, with around four fifths found just once. The clonotype originates from a donor at least 40 years old with non-small cell lung cancer. The sequencing input was primary lung tumor tissue.

CDR3 DNA sequence: TGTGCCACCAGTGTAACAGGAGGTAGTGAGCAGTTCTTC. As protein: CATSVTGGSEQFF. The chain has TRBV24-1 and TRBJ2-1; D might be TRBD1 or TRBD2, each matching 5 bases. Deletions cut 5 bases from V and 9 bases from J, with 13 bases between. Per the germline V gene, CDR1 is KGHDR and CDR2 is SFDVKD. This CDR3 contains 13 residues.